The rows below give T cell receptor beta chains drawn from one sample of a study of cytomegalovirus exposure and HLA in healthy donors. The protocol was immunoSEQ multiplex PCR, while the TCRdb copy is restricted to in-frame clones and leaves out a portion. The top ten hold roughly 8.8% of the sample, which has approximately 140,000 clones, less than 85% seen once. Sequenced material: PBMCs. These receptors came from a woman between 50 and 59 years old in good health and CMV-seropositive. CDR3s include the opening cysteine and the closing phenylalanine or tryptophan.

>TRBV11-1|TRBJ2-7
CASSRDWDRGYEQYF
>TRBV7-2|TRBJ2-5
CASSLGGGETQYF
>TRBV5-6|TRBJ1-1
CASSLDRNTEAFF
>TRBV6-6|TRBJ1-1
CASRKDRGTEAFF
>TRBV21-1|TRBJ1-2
CASSRLGATGGRYGYTF
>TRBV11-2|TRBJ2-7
CASSLKGSSGVHSEQYF
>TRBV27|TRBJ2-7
CASSNRGTAPYEQYF
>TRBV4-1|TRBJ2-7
CASSHVGGHHEQYF
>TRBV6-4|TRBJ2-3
CASSDGTSGGADTQYF
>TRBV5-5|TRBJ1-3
CASRPGGSGNTIYF
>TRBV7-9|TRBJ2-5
CASSWGLGETQYF
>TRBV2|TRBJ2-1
CASSGTSGGERQFF
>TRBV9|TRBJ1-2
CASSEGTGNYGYTF
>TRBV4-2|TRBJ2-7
CASSQADRPYEQYF